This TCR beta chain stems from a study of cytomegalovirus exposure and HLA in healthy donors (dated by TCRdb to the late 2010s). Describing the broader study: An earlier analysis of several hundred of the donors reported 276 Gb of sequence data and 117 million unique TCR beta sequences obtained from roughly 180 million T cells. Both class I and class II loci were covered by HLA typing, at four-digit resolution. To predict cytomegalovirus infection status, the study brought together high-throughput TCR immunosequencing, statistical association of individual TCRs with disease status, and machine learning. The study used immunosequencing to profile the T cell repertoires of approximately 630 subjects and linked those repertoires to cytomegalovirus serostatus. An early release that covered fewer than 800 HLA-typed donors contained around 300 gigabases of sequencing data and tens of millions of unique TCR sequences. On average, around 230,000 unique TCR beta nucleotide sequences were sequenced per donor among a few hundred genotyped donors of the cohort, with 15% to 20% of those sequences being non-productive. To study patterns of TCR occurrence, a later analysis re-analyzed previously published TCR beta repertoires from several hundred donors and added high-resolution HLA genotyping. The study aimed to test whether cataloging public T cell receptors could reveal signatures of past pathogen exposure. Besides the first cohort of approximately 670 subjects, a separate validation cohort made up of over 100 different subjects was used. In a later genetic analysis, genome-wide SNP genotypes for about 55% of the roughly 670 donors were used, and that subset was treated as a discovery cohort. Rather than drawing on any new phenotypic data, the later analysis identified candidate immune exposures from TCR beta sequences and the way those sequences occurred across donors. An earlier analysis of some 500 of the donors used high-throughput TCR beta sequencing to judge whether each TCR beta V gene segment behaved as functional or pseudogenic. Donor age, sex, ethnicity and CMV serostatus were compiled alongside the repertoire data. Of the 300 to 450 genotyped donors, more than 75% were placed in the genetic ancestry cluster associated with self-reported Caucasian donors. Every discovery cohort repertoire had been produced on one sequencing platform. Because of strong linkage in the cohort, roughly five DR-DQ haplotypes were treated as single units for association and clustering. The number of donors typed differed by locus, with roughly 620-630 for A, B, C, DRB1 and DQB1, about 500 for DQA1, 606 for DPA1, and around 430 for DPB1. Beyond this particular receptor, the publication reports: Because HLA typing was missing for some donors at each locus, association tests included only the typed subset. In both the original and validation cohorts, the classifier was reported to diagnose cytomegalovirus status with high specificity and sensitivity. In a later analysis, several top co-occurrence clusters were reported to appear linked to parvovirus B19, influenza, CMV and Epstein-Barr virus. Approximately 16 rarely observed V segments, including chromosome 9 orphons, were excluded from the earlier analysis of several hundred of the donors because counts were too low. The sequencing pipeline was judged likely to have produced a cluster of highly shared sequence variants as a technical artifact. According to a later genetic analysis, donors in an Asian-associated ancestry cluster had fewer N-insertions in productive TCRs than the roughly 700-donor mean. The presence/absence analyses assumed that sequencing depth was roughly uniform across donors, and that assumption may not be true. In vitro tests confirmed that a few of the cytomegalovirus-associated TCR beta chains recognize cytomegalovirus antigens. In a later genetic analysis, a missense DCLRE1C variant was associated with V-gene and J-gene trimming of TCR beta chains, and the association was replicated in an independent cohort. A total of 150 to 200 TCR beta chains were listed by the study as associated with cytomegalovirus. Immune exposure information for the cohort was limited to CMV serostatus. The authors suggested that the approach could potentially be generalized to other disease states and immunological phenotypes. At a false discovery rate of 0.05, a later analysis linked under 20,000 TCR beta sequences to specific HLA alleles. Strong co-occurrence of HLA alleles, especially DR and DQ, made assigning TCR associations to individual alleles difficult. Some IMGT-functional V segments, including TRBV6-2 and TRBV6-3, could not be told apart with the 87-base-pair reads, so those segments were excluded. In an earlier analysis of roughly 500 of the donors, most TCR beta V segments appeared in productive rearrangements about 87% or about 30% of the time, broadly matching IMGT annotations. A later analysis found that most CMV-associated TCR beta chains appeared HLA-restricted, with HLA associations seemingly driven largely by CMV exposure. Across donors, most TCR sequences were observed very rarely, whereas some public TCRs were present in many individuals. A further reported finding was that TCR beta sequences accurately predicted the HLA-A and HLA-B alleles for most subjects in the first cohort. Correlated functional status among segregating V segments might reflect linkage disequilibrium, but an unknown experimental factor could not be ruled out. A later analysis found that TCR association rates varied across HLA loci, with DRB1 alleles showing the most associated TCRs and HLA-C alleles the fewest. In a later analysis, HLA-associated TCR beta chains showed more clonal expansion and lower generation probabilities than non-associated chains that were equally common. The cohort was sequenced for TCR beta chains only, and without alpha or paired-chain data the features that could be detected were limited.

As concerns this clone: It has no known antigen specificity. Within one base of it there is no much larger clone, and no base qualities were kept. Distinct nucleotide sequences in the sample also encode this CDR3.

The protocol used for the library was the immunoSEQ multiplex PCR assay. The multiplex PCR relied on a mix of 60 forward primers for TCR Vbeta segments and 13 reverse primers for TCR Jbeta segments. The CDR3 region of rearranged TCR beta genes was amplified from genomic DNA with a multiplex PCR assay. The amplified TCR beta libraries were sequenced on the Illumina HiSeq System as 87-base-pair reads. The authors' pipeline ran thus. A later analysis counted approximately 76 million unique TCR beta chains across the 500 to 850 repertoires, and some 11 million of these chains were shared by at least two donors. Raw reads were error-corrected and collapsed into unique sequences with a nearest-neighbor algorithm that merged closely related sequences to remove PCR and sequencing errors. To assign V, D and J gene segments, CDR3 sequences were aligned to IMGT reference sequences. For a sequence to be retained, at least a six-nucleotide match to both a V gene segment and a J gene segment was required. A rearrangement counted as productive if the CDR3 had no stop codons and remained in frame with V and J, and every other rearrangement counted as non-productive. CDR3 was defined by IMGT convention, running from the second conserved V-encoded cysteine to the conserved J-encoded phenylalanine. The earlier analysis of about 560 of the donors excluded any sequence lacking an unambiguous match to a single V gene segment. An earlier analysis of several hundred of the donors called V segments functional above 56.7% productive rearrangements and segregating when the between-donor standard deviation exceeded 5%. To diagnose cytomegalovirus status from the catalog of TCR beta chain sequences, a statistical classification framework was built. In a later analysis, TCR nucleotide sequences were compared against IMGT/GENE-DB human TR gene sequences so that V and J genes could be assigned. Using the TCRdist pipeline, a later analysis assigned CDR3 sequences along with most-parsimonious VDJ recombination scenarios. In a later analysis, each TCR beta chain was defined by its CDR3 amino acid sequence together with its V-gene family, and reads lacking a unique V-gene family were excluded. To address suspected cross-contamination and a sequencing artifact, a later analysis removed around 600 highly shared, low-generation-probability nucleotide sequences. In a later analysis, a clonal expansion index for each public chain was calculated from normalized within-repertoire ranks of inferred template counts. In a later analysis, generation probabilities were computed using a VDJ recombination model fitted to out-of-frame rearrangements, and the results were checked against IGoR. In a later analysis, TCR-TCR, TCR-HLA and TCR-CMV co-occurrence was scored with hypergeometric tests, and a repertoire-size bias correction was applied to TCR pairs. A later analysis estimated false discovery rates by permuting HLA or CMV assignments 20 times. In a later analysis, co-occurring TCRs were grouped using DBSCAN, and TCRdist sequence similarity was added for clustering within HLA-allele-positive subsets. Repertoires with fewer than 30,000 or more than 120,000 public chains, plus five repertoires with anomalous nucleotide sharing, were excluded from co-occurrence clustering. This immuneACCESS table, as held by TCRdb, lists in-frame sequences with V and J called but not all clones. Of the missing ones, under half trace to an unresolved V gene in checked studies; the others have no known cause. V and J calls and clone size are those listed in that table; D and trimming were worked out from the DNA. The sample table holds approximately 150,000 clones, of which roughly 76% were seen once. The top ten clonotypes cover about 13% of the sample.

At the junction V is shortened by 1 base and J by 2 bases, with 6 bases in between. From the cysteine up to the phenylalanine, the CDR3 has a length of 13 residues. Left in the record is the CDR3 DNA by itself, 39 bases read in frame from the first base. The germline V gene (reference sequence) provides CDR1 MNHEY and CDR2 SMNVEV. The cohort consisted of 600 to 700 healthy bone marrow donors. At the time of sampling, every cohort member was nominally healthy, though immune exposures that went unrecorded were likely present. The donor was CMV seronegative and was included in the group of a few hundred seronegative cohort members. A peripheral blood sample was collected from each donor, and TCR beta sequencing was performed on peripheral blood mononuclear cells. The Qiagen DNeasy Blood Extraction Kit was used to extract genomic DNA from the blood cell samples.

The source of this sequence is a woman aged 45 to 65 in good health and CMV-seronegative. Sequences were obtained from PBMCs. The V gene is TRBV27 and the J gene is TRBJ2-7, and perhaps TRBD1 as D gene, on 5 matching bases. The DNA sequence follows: TGTGCCAGCAGTTTATGGGGCCCCTACGAGCAGTACTTC. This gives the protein CASSLWGPYEQYF.